The 10 T cell receptor beta chains presented below share a single source sample, sequenced in a study of Ad26.COV2.S vaccination and SARS-CoV-2 variants (dated by TCRdb to the early 2020s). The label giving this sample's treatment or condition can be read as: 19 received Ad26.COV2.S at low or high dose, single or two shots; 5 received placebo; per-sample allocation not given. For vaccine and placebo recipients, the sequenced repertoires came from samples collected on day 63 after the first injection. Receptor libraries were prepared by the immunoSEQ multiplex PCR assay. Imported from immuneACCESS, the table was reduced by TCRdb to in-frame sequences with V and J called. These copies leave out some clones; in studies compared against another copy, an unresolved V gene accounts for under half, and the cause of the remainder is not known. Counted in this sample were around 320,000 clones; 86% of them appeared once. The ten top clones hold roughly 2.1% of the sample.

The sequencing used peripheral blood, collected in a trial of Ad26.COV2.S vaccine versus placebo. These receptors were obtained from a person aged 18-65 years who received the Ad26.COV2.S COVID-19 vaccine or a placebo.

The sample holds one count of this clone. This chain connects TRBV9 to TRBJ2-3; 8 nucleotides align to TRBD1. The junction had 12 bases not matched to a gene; V was cut back by 4 bases and J by 11 bases. The CDR3 extends over 14 amino acids. CDR1 SGDLS and CDR2 YYNGEE come from the germline V gene. The CDR3: CASSPRQVGTGQYF. The CDR3 nucleotides are TGTGCCAGCAGCCCCCGGCAGGTCGGGACAGGGCAGTATTTT.

This CDR3 is CASSLVAGNHTDTQYF. For the CDR3, the DNA is TGCGCCAGCAGCTTGGTAGCGGGGAACCACACAGATACGCAGTATTTT. The chain joins TRBV5-1 to TRBJ2-3; 8 positions agree with TRBD2. The CDR3 runs 16 residues. Germline assignment: CDR1 SGHRS and CDR2 YFSETQ. V was pared by 0 bases and J by 2 bases, with 5 bases of the junction left unmatched.

In DNA form, the CDR3 reads TGCGCCAGCAGCCAAACGGGACTAGCGAGAAAAGAGACCCAGTACTTC. This sequence encodes CASSQTGLARKETQYF. This chain connects TRBV4-1 to TRBJ2-5, with TRBD2 identical over 10 bases. This CDR3 comprises 16 residues. Losses at the gene ends were 2 bases for V and 3 bases for J; bases not matched to a gene: 6. Germline loops: CDR1 MGHRA, CDR2 YSYEKL.

V gene TRBV29-1 combines with J gene TRBJ1-2; D is perhaps TRBD1 (5 bases). The CDR3 spans 16 residues. Germline-derived CDR1 and CDR2 are SQVTM and ANQGSEA. The V end lost 0 bases, the J end lost 5 bases, and 19 bases lay between the germline ends. CDR3 in amino acids: CSVEDLGRGLSYGYTF. As DNA, the CDR3 is TGCAGCGTTGAAGATCTGGGACGGGGGTTAAGTTATGGCTACACCTTC.

This clone was recorded only once. The chain recombines TRBV5-1 with TRBJ2-5; maybe TRBD2 (5 bases). CDR1 and CDR2 from the germline V gene are SGHRS and YFSETQ. Trimming took off 0 bases at V and 4 bases at J, with 16 bases between the two ends. The CDR3 totals 16 residues. Here the CDR3 reads CASSLGSVGPAETQYF. The CDR3 region has the DNA TGCGCCAGCAGCTTGGGTAGCGTAGGTCCGGCAGAGACCCAGTACTTC.

The chain links TRBV9 to TRBJ2-1; D is ambiguous. Germline CDR1 and CDR2: SGDLS and YYNGEE. This CDR3 spans 16 amino acids. V was shortened by 3 bases and J by 6 bases, with 19 bases between the two germline ends. The CDR3 spells CASSGHPAPDRNEQFF. CDR3 DNA sequence: TGTGCCAGCAGCGGACACCCAGCTCCCGATCGCAATGAGCAGTTCTTC.

This clone appeared once. The chain combines TRBV21-1 with TRBJ1-1; the table's D call, TRBD1, has no DNA check behind it. TRBV21-1 is flagged as a pseudogene. The CDR3 spans 16 residues. The CDR3 protein is CASSKVVGGGQEATFF. CDR3 coding DNA: TGTGCCAGCAGCAAAGTGGTTGGGGGGGGACAGGAAGCGACCTTCTTT.

V and J are TRBV7-8 and TRBJ1-2; D call uncertain. Trimming took off 3 bases at V and 8 bases at J, with 13 bases between the two ends. CDR1 is SGHVS and CDR2 is FQNEAQ in the germline V gene. There are 13 residues in the CDR3. The CDR3: CASSFAGDRGYTF. As DNA, the CDR3 is TGTGCCAGCAGCTTCGCCGGGGATCGAGGCTACACCTTC.

The CDR3 loop reads CASSLEGPNSPLHF. As DNA, the CDR3 is TGTGCCAGCAGCTTAGAAGGACCCAATTCACCCCTCCACTTT. This chain connects TRBV7-9 to TRBJ1-6, with D unclear. The CDR3 contains 14 residues. The germline CDR1 and CDR2 sequences are SEHNR and FQNEAQ (reference sequence). Trimming took 1 base from V and 7 from J, leaving 8 bases between them.

The count of this clone is one. This chain uses TRBV4-2 with TRBJ1-1; the match to TRBD1 covers 9 bases. V lost 4 bases to trimming and J lost 6 bases; unmatched junction nucleotides: 9. This CDR3 has 15 amino acids. The germline CDR1 and CDR2 sequences are LGHNA and YNFKEQ. CDR3 DNA: TGTGCCAGCAGCCTTCAATTGACAGGGGGTCCTGAAGCTTTCTTT. It specifies CASSLQLTGGPEAFF.